The 22 T cell receptor beta chains below all came from one sample that was sequenced in a study of graft-versus-host responses after intestinal transplantation. Profiling relied on immunoSEQ multiplex PCR, and the TCRdb table lists in-frame clones only, not all of them. The data show 130,000 or so clones, 80% to 95% seen once. For these receptors, no antigen is known. The sequencing here drew on unstimulated CD4+ T cells sorted from spleen or lymph node cells, taken before intestinal transplant. These receptor sequences come from a human donor who received an intestinal transplant.

The rearrangement links TRBV19 to TRBJ2-1; 10 bases line up with TRBD2. The germline V gene encodes CDR1 LNHDA and CDR2 SQIVND (reference sequence). V trimming: 5 bases; J trimming: 3 bases; junction bases outside the gene matches: 10. CDR3 length: 17 residues. The CDR3 is CASSSLAGGPLYNEQFF. The CDR3 nucleotides are TGTGCCAGTAGTTCTTTAGCGGGAGGCCCTCTCTACAATGAGCAGTTCTTC.

The chain joins TRBV7-6 to TRBJ2-1, with TRBD2 matching over 10 bases. The V gene end was trimmed by 5 bases and the J gene end by 0 bases; junction bases not matched to a gene: 19. Germline V gene lookup returns CDR1 SGHVS and CDR2 FNYEAQ. The CDR3 is made up of 21 amino acids. The CDR3 sequence is CASSEPVSGTSARSSYNEQFF. The CDR3 DNA follows: TGTGCCAGCAGCGAACCAGTATCCGGGACTAGCGCGAGAAGCTCCTACAATGAGCAGTTCTTC.

CDR3 in DNA: TGTGCCAGCAGCTCAACTAGCGGGTCTCCCCCCGAGCAGTACTTC. Its translation is CASSSTSGSPPEQYF. The V and J genes are TRBV7-2 and TRBJ2-7, with TRBD2 matching 9 bases. The germline gives CDR1 SGHTA, CDR2 FQGNSA. This CDR3 region has 15 residues. The junction had 10 bases not matched to a gene; V was cut back by 4 bases and J by 6 bases.

The chain is built from TRBV5-5 and TRBJ2-6; a possible D gene is TRBD1 (5 bases). Germline V gene lookup returns CDR1 SGHKS and CDR2 YYEKEE (reference sequence). The CDR3 contains 15 residues. V was shortened by 4 bases and J by 0 bases, with 8 bases between the two germline ends. The CDR3 spells CASSTDSSGANVLTF. The CDR3 nucleotides are TGTGCCAGCAGCACCGACAGCTCTGGGGCCAACGTCCTGACTTTC.

The V call is TRBV29-1, the J call TRBJ2-7; perhaps TRBD1 as D (6 bases). Trimming took off 6 bases at V and 4 bases at J, with 13 bases between the two ends. Germline assignment: CDR1 SQVTM and CDR2 ANQGSEA. The CDR3 is made up of 12 amino acids. The DNA of the CDR3 is TGCAGCGTACTTATGGACAGATACGAGCAGTACTTC. Protein product: CSVLMDRYEQYF.

The chain links TRBV11-2 to TRBJ2-7; either TRBD1 or TRBD2 may fit D (5 bases each). Between the trimmed V and J ends, which lost 4 bases and 4 bases, there was a span of 23 bases. CDR1 and CDR2 from the germline V gene are SGHAT and FQNNGV. The CDR3 is 17 residues long. The CDR3 region has the DNA TGTGCCAGCAGCTCGGGGACCAAGGGACGGAATTATTACGAGCAGTACTTC. Its protein product is CASSSGTKGRNYYEQYF.

The chain carries TRBV28 and TRBJ1-4; D gene ambiguous. Germline V gene sequence: CDR1 MDHEN, CDR2 SYDVKM. The CDR3 sequence is 17 residues long. Trimming took 2 bases from V and 1 from J, leaving 14 bases between them. CDR3 in amino acids: CASSLKVIGVTNEKLFF. In nucleotides, the CDR3 is TGTGCCAGCAGTTTAAAGGTCATCGGCGTAACTAATGAAAAACTGTTTTTT.

The V gene is TRBV2, the J gene TRBJ2-1; 10 bases agree with TRBD2. The germline gives CDR1 SNHLY, CDR2 FYNNEI. The CDR3 has 14 amino acids. The V segment lost 7 bases and the J segment 4 bases; nucleotides outside the gene matches: 4. Written as DNA, the CDR3 is TGTGCCAGCATGGGACTAGCGCGGTACAATGAGCAGTTCTTC. This translates into CASMGLARYNEQFF.

The chain has TRBV6-1 and TRBJ1-4, with 8 positions matching TRBD1. Germline V gives CDR1 MNHNS, CDR2 SASEGT. This CDR3 is 15 amino acids long. Trimming at V came to 5 bases and at J to 4 bases, leaving 6 bases not matched to a gene. The CDR3 DNA is TGTGCCAGCAGTCCAGGGGGCACAGGTAATGAAAAACTGTTTTTT. As protein: CASSPGGTGNEKLFF.

V gene TRBV5-1 combines with J gene TRBJ2-1, with 9 positions matching TRBD2. The CDR3 has 18 amino acids. Germline assignment: CDR1 SGHRS and CDR2 YFSETQ. The J segment lost 0 bases and the V segment lost 6 bases, leaving 13 bases of the junction unmatched. The CDR3 DNA is TGCGCCAGCATTCTTTCACCCCTAGCGGGATCCTCCTACAATGAGCAGTTCTTC. Translating it yields CASILSPLAGSSYNEQFF.

The J gene is TRBJ2-7, the V gene TRBV7-2; TRBD2 might be the D (5 bases). Germline lookup yields CDR1 SGHTA and CDR2 FQGNSA. This CDR3 spans 15 amino acids. The V end was cut by 1 base, the J end by 7 bases, with 17 bases between. CDR3 bases: TGTGCCAGCAGCTTAGGATTTTCCTACACGGGGGAGCAGTACTTC. Amino acids: CASSLGFSYTGEQYF.

This clone was recorded once. In DNA form, the CDR3 reads TGTGCCAGCTCACAAGGGGGCGCGGGGAATCAGCCCCAGCATTTT. It codes for CASSQGGAGNQPQHF. The chain employs TRBV18 and TRBJ1-5, with TRBD1 identical over 7 bases. This CDR3 has 15 amino acids. Germline V gene data show CDR1 as KGHSH and CDR2 as LQKENI. V lost 4 bases to trimming and J lost 4 bases; unmatched junction nucleotides: 7.

This chain's CDR3 is CASSVAGTTDTQYF. In nucleotides, the CDR3 is TGTGCCAGCAGCGTAGCAGGGACCACAGATACGCAGTATTTT. This chain uses TRBV9 with TRBJ2-3, with D perhaps matching TRBD1 or TRBD2 (5 bases each). Germline lookup yields CDR1 SGDLS and CDR2 YYNGEE. This CDR3 comprises 14 residues. The V end lost 0 bases, the J end lost 2 bases, and 7 bases lay between the germline ends.

V usage is TRBV9 and J usage is TRBJ2-2, with 7 bases matching TRBD2. The CDR3 covers 16 residues. The V and J ends lost 0 bases and 5 bases, in that order; junction bases with no gene match: 7. From germline, CDR1 is SGDLS and CDR2 YYNGEE. The CDR3 protein is CASSVGAGVRTGELFF. As DNA, the CDR3 is TGTGCCAGCAGCGTAGGGGCGGGAGTTCGGACCGGGGAGCTGTTTTTT.

V usage is TRBV6-4 and J usage is TRBJ1-2, with 12 bases fitting TRBD1. After removal of 5 bases from V and 4 bases from J, the junction contained 11 bases not matched to a gene. Germline V gene data show CDR1 as MRHNA and CDR2 as SNTAGT. This CDR3 has 17 residues. The CDR3 coding sequence is TGTGCCAGCAGTATAACCTACCGGGACAGGGGGCCCTATGGCTACACCTTC. This encodes CASSITYRDRGPYGYTF.

The chain recombines TRBV9 with TRBJ2-1; 8 bases match TRBD2. V shed 0 bases and J 3 bases; nucleotides not matched to a gene: 2. The CDR3 is 15 residues long. CDR1 and CDR2 from the germline V gene are SGDLS and YYNGEE. The DNA of the CDR3 is TGTGCCAGCAGCGTAGCAGGGACTAGCTACAATGAGCAGTTCTTC. Translated, it gives CASSVAGTSYNEQFF.

Notes on this clone: Additional DNA sequences in this sample encode the identical CDR3. The V gene is TRBV30, the J gene TRBJ1-5, with D hard to call. Germline V CDR1 and CDR2: GTSNPN, SVGIG (reference sequence). The CDR3 consists of 13 residues. With 0 bases removed from V and 1 base from J, the gap between germline ends came to 4 bases. CDR3 residues: CAWSVGSNQPQHF. CDR3 nucleotide sequence: TGTGCCTGGAGTGTGGGGAGCAATCAGCCCCAGCATTTT. The entire variable domain, with the rest obtained from reference TRBV30 and TRBJ1-5, is as follows: SQTIHQWPATLVQPVGSPLSLECTVEGTSNPNLYWYRQAAGRGLQLLFYSVGIGQISSEVPQNLSASRPQDRQFILSSKKLLLSDSGFYLCAWSVGSNQPQHFGDGTRLSIL.

J is TRBJ1-1 and V is TRBV19, with 7 positions matching TRBD1. The CDR3 contains 18 residues. The trim removed 4 bases at V and 0 bases at J, leaving 14 bases unmatched. Germline V gene lookup returns CDR1 LNHDA and CDR2 SQIVND (reference sequence). The CDR3 nucleotides are TGTGCCAGTAGTAAGGGTTTAGGGGGCGCAAGGTTGAACACTGAAGCTTTCTTT. Protein product: CASSKGLGGARLNTEAFF.

J is TRBJ1-2 and V is TRBV28, with 10 positions matching TRBD1. Germline V CDR1 and CDR2: MDHEN, SYDVKM. J lost 5 bases, V lost 6 bases, and 9 bases had no gene match. The CDR3 is made up of 15 amino acids. Here the CDR3 reads CASSPLGQGNYGYTF. The CDR3, as DNA: TGTGCCAGCAGCCCACTGGGACAGGGGAATTATGGCTACACCTTC.

This clone occurred once. CDR3 bases: TGTGCCAGCAGCTTAAAAGGACCCACCCGACAGGCCGCCTACGAGCAGTACTTC. It yields the protein CASSLKGPTRQAAYEQYF. This chain links TRBV7-9 with TRBJ2-7; TRBD1 is a possible D gene (6 bases). Trimming removed 2 bases at V and 2 bases at J, with 22 bases between. The CDR3 has 18 amino acids. From germline, CDR1 is SEHNR and CDR2 FQNEAQ (reference sequence). Full variable domain (remainder filled in from reference TRBV7-9 and TRBJ2-7): DTGVSQNPRHKITKRGQNVTFRCDPISEHNRLYWYRQTLGQGPEFLTYFQNEAQLEKSRLLSDRFSAERPKGSFSTLEIQRTEQGDSAMYLCASSLKGPTRQAAYEQYFGPGTRLTVT.

This chain uses TRBV19 with TRBJ2-5; maybe TRBD2 (6 bases). V lost 1 base, J lost 2 bases, and 14 bases lay in between. Germline V gene data show CDR1 as LNHDA and CDR2 as SQIVND (reference sequence). The CDR3 loop spans 16 amino acids. Here the CDR3 reads CASSIGLAEGQETQYF. The CDR3 nucleotides read TGTGCCAGTAGTATAGGGTTAGCGGAGGGACAAGAGACCCAGTACTTC. The full variable domain, its missing parts supplied by reference TRBV19 and TRBJ2-5, is DGGITQSPKYLFRKEGQNVTLSCEQNLNHDAMYWYRQDPGQGLRLIYYSQIVNDFQKGDIAEGYSVSREKKESFPLTVTSAQKNPTAFYLCASSIGLAEGQETQYFGPGTRLLVL.

The genes are TRBV11-2 and TRBJ1-6; D gene uncertain. The CDR3 has 14 amino acids. Germline V gene lookup returns CDR1 SGHAT and CDR2 FQNNGV. V lost 3 bases to trimming and J lost 5 bases, with 8 bases between them. CDR3 in amino acids: CASSFGVNNSPLHF. The CDR3, as DNA: TGTGCCAGCAGCTTTGGGGTTAATAATTCACCCCTCCACTTT.